This entry describes one T cell receptor beta chain. The assay was immunoSEQ multiplex PCR, and TCRdb's table has in-frame clones only and misses some. Of roughly 250,000 clones in the sample, about 88% were seen once. This CDR3 comprises 15 residues. Germline V gene lookup returns CDR1 MNHEY and CDR2 SMNVEV (reference sequence). Trimming left V 2 bases short and J 0 bases short, with 5 bases between. This specimen comes from a study of blood T cell repertoires in COVID-19. The V gene is TRBV27, the J gene TRBJ1-6, with D uncertain. The sequencing sample was made of PBMCs or T cells enriched from blood (not recorded which). This clonotype originated in a woman between 50 and 59 years old who had recovered from COVID-19. CDR3 residues: CASSLVSSYNSPLHF. CDR3 nucleotides: TGTGCCAGCAGTTTAGTGAGCTCCTATAATTCACCCCTCCACTTT.